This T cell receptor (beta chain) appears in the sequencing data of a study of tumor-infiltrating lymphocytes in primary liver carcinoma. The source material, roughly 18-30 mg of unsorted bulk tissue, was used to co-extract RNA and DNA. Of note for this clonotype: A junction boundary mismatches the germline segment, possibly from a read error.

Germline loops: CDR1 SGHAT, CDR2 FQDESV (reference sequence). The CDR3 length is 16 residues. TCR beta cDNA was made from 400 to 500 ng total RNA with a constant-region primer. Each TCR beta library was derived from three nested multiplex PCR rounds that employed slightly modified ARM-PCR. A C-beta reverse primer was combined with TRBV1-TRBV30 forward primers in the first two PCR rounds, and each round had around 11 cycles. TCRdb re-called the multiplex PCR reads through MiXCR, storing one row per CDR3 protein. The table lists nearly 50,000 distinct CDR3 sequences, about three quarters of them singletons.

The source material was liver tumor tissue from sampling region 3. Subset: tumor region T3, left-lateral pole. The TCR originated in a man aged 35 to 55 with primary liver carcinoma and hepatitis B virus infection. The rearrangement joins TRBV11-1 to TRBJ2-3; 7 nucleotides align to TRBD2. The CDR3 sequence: CASSKGLTVSTVTRYF. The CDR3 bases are TGTGCCAGCAGCAAGGGACTAACGGTTAGCACAGTTACGCGGTATTTT.